Shown below are 30 T cell receptor beta chains from a single sample sequenced in a study of control samples from healthy donors and cancer patients. Sequencing used immunoSEQ multiplex PCR; TCRdb keeps in-frame clones, though not all of them. The sample includes over 80,000 clones, 85% of them seen just once. The source material was blood. The receptors derive from a man aged 25 to 40 in good health.

V is TRBV2 and J is TRBJ2-7; D unresolved. Germline CDR1 reads SNHLY; CDR2 reads FYNNEI. V was pared by 3 bases and J by 12 bases, with 12 bases between. The CDR3 is made up of 11 amino acids. The CDR3 protein is CASSEGGGRYF. In nucleotides, the CDR3 is TGTGCCAGCAGTGAGGGTGGCGGTCGGTACTTC.

The CDR3, as DNA: TGTGCCATCAGTGGGGTTCCGGGGGACGAGCAGTACTTC. This gives the protein CAISGVPGDEQYF. The genes are TRBV10-3 and TRBJ2-7; D perhaps matches TRBD2 (6 bases). The V gene lost 4 bases and the J gene lost 5 bases, with 12 bases spanning the gap. Germline CDR1 is ENHRY and CDR2 is SYGVKD. This CDR3 contains 13 residues.

The V call is TRBV18, the J call TRBJ1-5; no firm D call. V lost 4 bases and J lost 2, with 3 bases in between. The CDR3 loop spans 12 amino acids. In germline, CDR1 is KGHSH, CDR2 LQKENI. CDR3: CASSLGNQPQHF. The DNA for the CDR3 is TGTGCCAGCTCACTCGGCAATCAGCCCCAGCATTTT.

The rearrangement uses TRBV2 and TRBJ2-1; perhaps TRBD2 as D (5 bases). CDR1 SNHLY and CDR2 FYNNEI come from the germline V gene. The length of the CDR3 is 12 residues. Trimming shortened V by 3 bases and J by 7 bases, and 7 bases separated the two germline ends. The CDR3: CASSEDFNEQFF. The CDR3 DNA sequence: TGTGCCAGCAGTGAGGACTTTAATGAGCAGTTCTTC.

J is TRBJ1-1 and V is TRBV19; 7 bases align to TRBD1. CDR3 length equals 16 residues. Germline V CDR1 and CDR2: LNHDA, SQIVND (reference sequence). V trimming: 5 bases; J trimming: 3 bases; junction bases outside the gene matches: 12. DNA for the CDR3: TGTGCCAGTAGTCTAAGAGCGACAGGGAGGGACACTGAAGCTTTCTTT. Encoded protein: CASSLRATGRDTEAFF.

The rearrangement links TRBV5-1 to TRBJ2-1; D tentatively fits TRBD1 or TRBD2 (5 bases each). V lost 4 bases and J 6 bases, leaving 14 bases between the germline ends. Germline CDR1 and CDR2: SGHRS and YFSETQ. The CDR3 is made up of 14 amino acids. This CDR3 is CASSGGPPVNEQFF. The CDR3 DNA sequence: TGCGCCAGCAGCGGGGGACCCCCCGTCAATGAGCAGTTCTTC.

The rearrangement uses TRBV7-3 and TRBJ2-3; D possibly corresponds to TRBD2 (6 bases). The CDR3 extends over 15 amino acids. Germline loops: CDR1 SGHTA, CDR2 FQGTGA. V shed 1 base and J shed 2 bases, with 10 bases lying between them. The DNA of the CDR3 is TGTGCCAGCAGCTTAAGTAGCGGACACACAGATACGCAGTATTTT. Amino acid sequence: CASSLSSGHTDTQYF.

The chain combines TRBV11-1 with TRBJ2-3; 7 bases agree with TRBD1. The CDR3 runs 14 residues. The V gene end was trimmed by 6 bases and the J gene end by 3 bases; junction bases not matched to a gene: 6. Looked up from germline, CDR1 is SGHAT and CDR2 is FQDESV (reference sequence). The CDR3 DNA reads as TGTGCCAGCAGGAGACAGGGAGCGACAGATACGCAGTATTTT. This translates into CASRRQGATDTQYF.

The table lists this clone with a count of one. CDR3 bases: TGTGCCTGGAGTGTACGTGCGGGGCCGTCGGCCTATGGCTACACCTTC. Translated: CAWSVRAGPSAYGYTF. The chain recombines TRBV30 with TRBJ1-2; the D gene is possibly TRBD1 (5 bases). This CDR3 is 16 amino acids long. Trimming removed 0 bases from V and 4 bases from J, with 18 bases in between. Germline values: CDR1 GTSNPN, CDR2 SVGIG (reference sequence).

The chain employs TRBV4-1 and TRBJ2-1; D not resolved. This CDR3 contains 15 residues. Trimming pared 0 bases from V and 0 bases from J, leaving 6 bases between. Germline CDR1 reads MGHRA; CDR2 reads YSYEKL. CDR3 protein: CASSQELSSYNEQFF. In DNA form, the CDR3 reads TGCGCCAGCAGCCAAGAGCTGTCCTCCTACAATGAGCAGTTCTTC.

The chain links TRBV19 to TRBJ2-7, with D perhaps TRBD1 (6 bases). In germline, CDR1 is LNHDA, CDR2 SQIVND (reference sequence). Trimming stripped 1 base from V and 2 bases from J, with 21 bases between. This CDR3 spans 18 amino acids. The CDR3 region has the DNA TGTGCCAGTAGTATAGCCCCGCCTACAGGGAGATATGCCTACGAGCAGTACTTC. It codes for CASSIAPPTGRYAYEQYF.

The rearrangement links TRBV2 to TRBJ2-7; D not certain. Between the trimmed V and J ends, which lost 9 bases and 0 bases, there was a span of 9 bases. CDR1 and CDR2 from the germline V gene are SNHLY and FYNNEI. The CDR3 is 12 amino acids. The CDR3 bases are TGTGCCAGTCGGCAAGACTCCTACGAGCAGTACTTC. It codes for CASRQDSYEQYF.

The J gene is TRBJ1-1, the V gene TRBV30; 10 nucleotides align to TRBD1. The junction had 13 bases not matched to a gene; V was cut back by 6 bases and J by 9 bases. CDR3 length equals 14 residues. The germline gives CDR1 GTSNPN, CDR2 SVGIG (reference sequence). The CDR3 DNA sequence: TGTGCCTGTCAAAGGGGACAGGGGATGGAGAAAGCTTTCTTT. Translation: CACQRGQGMEKAFF.

The chain couples TRBV5-1 to TRBJ2-2; D gene uncertain. The CDR3 length is 13 residues. Germline V CDR1 and CDR2: SGHRS, YFSETQ. Trimming stripped 4 bases from V and 1 base from J, with 5 bases between. The CDR3 region is CASSIMNTGELFF. The CDR3 nucleotides read TGCGCCAGCAGCATCATGAACACCGGGGAGCTGTTTTTT.

V is TRBV5-6 and J is TRBJ1-1; 11 positions match TRBD1. CDR1 SGHDT and CDR2 YYEEEE come from the germline V gene. CDR3 length equals 16 residues. V shed 3 bases and J 4 bases; nucleotides not matched to a gene: 8. CDR3 amino acids: CASSYGTGGWSTEAFF. The CDR3 coding sequence is TGTGCCAGCAGCTACGGGACAGGGGGTTGGAGCACTGAAGCTTTCTTT.

A remark on this clone: Relative to the germline gene, one junction end is altered; a read error may explain this. The chain employs TRBV7-9 and TRBJ1-1; tentatively, D is TRBD1 (5 bases). Germline V gene lookup returns CDR1 SEHNR and CDR2 FQNEAQ (reference sequence). The CDR3 totals 14 residues. Written as DNA, the CDR3 is TGTGCCAGCAGCCTAGCAGGGAGGCACACTGAAGCTTTCTTT. Encoded protein: CASSLAGRHTEAFF.

V gene TRBV5-1 combines with J gene TRBJ2-1; 8 bases fit TRBD2. The CDR3 runs to 20 residues. The V and J ends lost 1 base and 0 bases, in that order; junction bases with no gene match: 15. Germline CDR1 and CDR2: SGHRS and YFSETQ. CDR3 DNA: TGCGCCAGCAGCTTGAGGGTACGCGGGGGGCCCAGGAGCTCCTACAATGAGCAGTTCTTC. Protein product: CASSLRVRGGPRSSYNEQFF.

The rearrangement links TRBV5-5 to TRBJ2-7; tentatively, D is TRBD1 (6 bases). Trimming took off 3 bases at V and 2 bases at J, with 15 bases between the two ends. This CDR3 has 15 amino acids. CDR1 is SGHKS, CDR2 YYEKEE, per germline (reference sequence). CDR3 in DNA: TGTGCCAGCAGCTCCGACAGGTCAGGCACCTACGAGCAGTACTTC. Translating gives CASSSDRSGTYEQYF.

The chain uses TRBV5-1 and TRBJ2-3; D is perhaps TRBD1 or TRBD2 (6 bases each). The CDR3 runs to 18 residues. Trimming shortened V by 0 bases and J by 0 bases, and 17 bases separated the two germline ends. Germline CDR1 SGHRS, CDR2 YFSETQ. The chain's CDR3 is CASSLGSAYGGSTDTQYF. The DNA for the CDR3 is TGCGCCAGCAGCTTGGGATCGGCGTACGGGGGCAGCACAGATACGCAGTATTTT.

J is TRBJ2-1 and V is TRBV6-6, with 7 bases fitting TRBD1. This CDR3 is 12 amino acids long. V was clipped by 6 bases and J by 7 bases; unmatched bases: 3. Germline values: CDR1 MNHNY, CDR2 SVGAGI (reference sequence). The DNA of the CDR3 is TGTGCCAGCAGCCGACAGGGAAATGAGCAGTTCTTC. Translating it yields CASSRQGNEQFF.

This rearrangement joins TRBV10-3 to TRBJ1-2; a possible D gene is TRBD1 (6 bases). This CDR3 has 12 amino acids. V gave up 5 bases and J gave up 3 bases, with 7 bases separating them. CDR1 is ENHRY and CDR2 is SYGVKD in the germline V gene. The CDR3 nucleotides read TGTGCCATCAGTAGACAGGACTATGGCTACACCTTC. This translates into CAISRQDYGYTF.

The rearrangement joins TRBV6-5 to TRBJ1-3; D gene uncertain. Germline CDR1 and CDR2: MNHEY and SVGAGI. This CDR3 contains 14 residues. V lost 7 bases, J lost 2 bases, and 12 bases lay in between. DNA of the CDR3: TGTGCCAGCACCCCGGCGGCAACTGGAAACACCATATATTTT. Translated: CASTPAATGNTIYF.

The chain is built from TRBV6-2 or TRBV6-3 and TRBJ2-7, with 7 bases aligning to TRBD1. The CDR3 is made up of 14 amino acids. CDR1 is MNHEY, CDR2 SVGEGT, per germline. V dropped 5 bases and J dropped 1; count of bases not matched to a gene: 5. The DNA for the CDR3 is TGTGCCAGCAGTCGAATGGGACAGTCCTACGAGCAGTACTTC. Translated, it gives CASSRMGQSYEQYF.

The chain has TRBV2 and TRBJ2-3, with 8 bases lining up with TRBD1. The J segment lost 3 bases and the V segment lost 3 bases, leaving 2 bases of the junction unmatched. Germline lookup yields CDR1 SNHLY and CDR2 FYNNEI. The length of the CDR3 is 14 residues. CDR3 sequence reads: CASSEDRATDTQYF. The CDR3 nucleotides read TGTGCCAGCAGTGAGGACAGGGCTACAGATACGCAGTATTTT. The full variable domain, in which reference TRBV2 and TRBJ2-3 provide the parts outside the CDR3, is EPEVTQTPSHQVTQMGQEVILRCVPISNHLYFYWYRQILGQKVEFLVSFYNNEISEKSEIFDDQFSVERPDGSNFTLKIRSTKLEDSAMYFCASSEDRATDTQYFGPGTRLTVL.

The genes are TRBV5-6 and TRBJ1-6; 9 bases line up with TRBD1. V lost 4 bases to trimming and J lost 7 bases; unmatched junction nucleotides: 6. The CDR3 extends over 15 amino acids. The V gene's germline CDR1 is SGHDT and CDR2 YYEEEE. CDR3 nucleotide sequence: TGTGCCAGCAGCGGACAGGGGAGAGGGAATTCACCCCTCCACTTT. Its translation: CASSGQGRGNSPLHF. The complete variable domain, with remaining parts taken from reference TRBV5-6 and TRBJ1-6, reads DAGVTQSPTHLIKTRGQQVTLRCSPKSGHDTVSWYQQALGQGPQFIFQYYEEEERQRGNFPDRFSGHQFPNYSSELNVNALLLGDSALYLCASSGQGRGNSPLHFGNGTRLTVT.

This chain uses TRBV27 with TRBJ1-1; D uncertain. The CDR3 has 13 amino acids. In germline, CDR1 is MNHEY, CDR2 SMNVEV (reference sequence). V lost 4 bases and J 0 bases, leaving 6 bases between the germline ends. CDR3 loop: CASSWAVNTEAFF. CDR3 sequence (DNA): TGTGCCAGCAGTTGGGCAGTGAACACTGAAGCTTTCTTT.

The chain uses TRBV12-5 and TRBJ2-2; possible D gene TRBD2, 5 bases. Trimming cost V 3 bases and J 7 bases, with 12 bases left between them. The CDR3 contains 14 residues. CDR1 and CDR2 (germline): LGHNT, FRNRAP. Here the CDR3 reads CASGFPTRGGELFF. The CDR3 DNA reads TGTGCTAGTGGTTTCCCTACCCGGGGCGGGGAGCTGTTTTTT.

The V call is TRBV2, the J call TRBJ1-2; 7 bases align to TRBD1. Germline lookup yields CDR1 SNHLY and CDR2 FYNNEI. The V segment lost 4 bases and the J segment 4 bases; nucleotides outside the gene matches: 3. This CDR3 is 13 amino acids long. CDR3 region: CASSGGQFYGYTF. CDR3 DNA sequence: TGTGCCAGCAGTGGGGGACAGTTCTATGGCTACACCTTC.

The V call is TRBV6-6, the J call TRBJ1-4; perhaps TRBD1 as D (5 bases). V shed 2 bases and J shed 3 bases, with 13 bases lying between them. The germline CDR1 and CDR2 sequences are MNHNY and SVGAGI (reference sequence). The CDR3 covers 16 residues. The CDR3 loop reads CASSYQRTRANEKLFF. The CDR3 DNA reads as TGTGCCAGCAGTTACCAGCGGACACGGGCTAATGAAAAACTGTTTTTT.

This chain joins TRBV9 and TRBJ2-6, with 9 bases fitting TRBD1. The CDR3 length is 17 residues. V lost 4 bases to trimming and J lost 4 bases; unmatched junction nucleotides: 9. The germline gives CDR1 SGDLS, CDR2 YYNGEE. CDR3 loop: CASSTSGTGPGANVLTF. The CDR3 nucleotides are TGTGCCAGCAGCACATCCGGGACAGGGCCCGGGGCCAACGTCCTGACTTTC. Full variable domain (outside the CDR3, taken from reference TRBV9 and TRBJ2-6): DSGVTQTPKHLITATGQRVTLRCSPRSGDLSVYWYQQSLDQGLQFLIQYYNGEERAKGNILERFSAQQFPDLHSELNLSSLELGDSALYFCASSTSGTGPGANVLTFGAGSRLTVL.